The TCR beta chain under discussion was sequenced for a study of T-cell memory formation after mild COVID-19. Unmatched junction bases numbered 8, after V lost 5 bases and J lost 3 bases. CDR3 length: 16 residues. The germline V gene encodes CDR1 SNHLY and CDR2 FYNNEI. This clonotype was observed a handful of times. TCRdb re-called the 5' RACE reads through MiXCR, storing one row per CDR3 protein. There are about 430,000 distinct CDR3 sequences in the sample; 24% occur only once, and 8.8% lies in the top ten. The chain has TRBV2 and TRBJ2-4, with 9 bases that match TRBD1. The clonotype comes from an adult woman who had mild COVID-19 (a few samples of this study predate the infection). Cell type and time point are not known. The sequenced sample was PBMCs or a T cell subset sorted from them (not recorded which). Here the CDR3 DNA reads TGTGCCAGCAGTTATGACAGGGGGGAGATCAAAAACATTCAGTACTTC. It yields the protein CASSYDRGEIKNIQYF.